This entry describes one TCR beta chain. Its specificity is unknown. This sample was taken from a study of blood T cells in healthy people across ages. Looking at the study overall: Researchers report that template switching captured about one barcoded beta molecule per two T cells. The study, taken as a whole, reports: More naive CD4+ cells and higher diversity were found in long-lived than in aged donors.

Drawing of peripheral blood yielded 8.5 to 10 milliliters from each donor. Germline lookup yields CDR1 DFQATT and CDR2 SNEGSKA (reference sequence). Trimming removed 0 bases at V and 11 bases at J, with 19 bases between. There are 14 residues in the CDR3. Together with a sample-barcoded 5' primer, a J-beta primer mix was included in a second PCR lasting roughly 7 to 11 cycles. Every cDNA molecule carried a tag from a template-switch adaptor bearing 12 random nucleotides. Via MiXCR, TCRdb re-called the 5' RACE reads, giving one row per CDR3 protein. The profile shows about 400,000 distinct CDR3 sequences, about 55% of them singletons.

This TCR was recovered from a man aged 55 to 69 in good health. Input material: blood. V usage is TRBV20-1 and J usage is TRBJ2-5; tentative D call: TRBD1 (5 bases). CDR3 DNA: TGCAGTGCTAGAGATTCAGGGAAGGGCAATGAGCAGTACTTC. Its translation: CSARDSGKGNEQYF.